The T cell receptor (beta chain) described here comes from a study of blood T cell repertoires in COVID-19. Study background: The study drew acute and convalescent COVID-19 samples from the United States, Italy and Spain. T cells, B-cell-depleted T cells, or PBMCs provided the cDNA or gDNA that served as material.

CDR3 length equals 15 residues. V dropped 6 bases and J dropped 0; count of bases not matched to a gene: 5. CDR1 and CDR2 from the germline V gene are MNHNY and SVGAGI (reference sequence). As handled by the study authors: Counts of nucleated cells, estimated from reference gene primer amplification, were obtained. Produced via immunoSEQ multiplex PCR; TCRdb's table is partial and in-frame only. V, J and clone size were drawn from that table, and D and trimming were deduced from the DNA. The sample contains tens of thousands of clones, about nine tenths of which appear only once. This sequence joins TRBV6-6 and TRBJ1-3; TRBD1 matches 7 bases. The source is a human donor in a cohort sampled during active COVID-19. The specimen sequenced was peripheral blood. Here the CDR3 reads CASRMTGPSGNTIYF. In DNA, the CDR3 is TGTGCCAGCAGGATGACAGGGCCCTCTGGAAACACCATATATTTT.